Given below is one T cell receptor (beta chain) in context. Its antigen remains unidentified. This entry belongs to a study of T cell clonotyping in hematopoietic cell transplantation. General study findings and limits: Without cell sorting, CD4 versus CD8 contributions remain unresolved. Pathologically expanded recipient clonotypes increased progressively from day 30 to day 180 as diversity fell.

Trimming took off 6 bases at V and 6 bases at J, with 19 bases between the two ends. Germline CDR1 MNHNS, CDR2 SASEGT. The CDR3 runs 15 residues. Produced via immunoSEQ multiplex PCR; TCRdb's table is partial and in-frame only. The sample holds approximately 3,000 clones; just under 85% are singletons and the top ten take roughly 6%. This material consisted of peripheral blood mononuclear cells, taken 30 days after allogeneic stem cell transplant. This clonotype was sampled from a male patient between 60 and 69 years old who had an allogeneic stem cell transplant, so T cells may come from the graft donor. Some clones in this sample may be carry-over from other donors' samples. The genes are TRBV6-1 and TRBJ2-3; D is perhaps TRBD1 or TRBD2 (5 bases each). The CDR3 loop reads CASRTWDLSGDTQYF. CDR3 nucleotides: TGTGCCAGCAGGACGTGGGACCTAAGCGGTGATACGCAGTATTTT.